The clone carrying this T cell receptor (beta chain) occurred once. No antigen is known for it. Those patients with uncontrolled infection, other autoimmune disease, pregnancy or lactation were excluded. The sample comes from a study of T cells in Graves' hyperthyroidism and ophthalmopathy. Points from the study as a whole: Model output signaled ophthalmopathy a median about seven months ahead of onset. Researchers found most expanded thyroid clonotypes above 0.001 in blood as well.

There are 14 residues in the CDR3. The germline gives CDR1 DFQATT, CDR2 SNEGSKA (reference sequence). V shed 3 bases and J 7 bases; nucleotides not matched to a gene: 8. Researchers took RNA transcripts and amplified the TCR beta CDR3 regions from them. The TCR CDR3 first-round RT-PCR relied on the HTBI primer set. TCRdb re-derived calls from the multiplex PCR reads in MiXCR, one entry per CDR3 protein. The repertoire holds roughly 500,000 distinct CDR3 sequences, about 45% seen once, with under 20% in the top ten. V and J are TRBV20-1 and TRBJ1-2; 10 bases agree with TRBD1. The sequenced sample was peripheral blood or thyroid tissue (not recorded which). This clonotype was obtained from an adult woman with Graves' disease, either hyperthyroidism or ophthalmopathy (not recorded which). CDR3 loop: CSARTGGRVVGYTF. The DNA of the CDR3 is TGCAGTGCTAGGACAGGGGGCAGGGTGGTTGGCTACACCTTC.